Listed below are T cell receptor beta chains from one sample, sequenced in a study of blood T cell repertoires in COVID-19. The table came from immunoSEQ multiplex PCR; TCRdb's copy has only in-frame clones and leaves some out. The table includes over 200,000 clones, more than 75% detected once. Sequencing was carried out using peripheral blood. These receptors all come from a young woman who had recovered from COVID-19. CDR3s include the opening cysteine and the closing phenylalanine or tryptophan. Fields, in order: D gene, V gene, J gene, clone size, CDR3 DNA, CDR3 protein. D genes are given only for firm matches. A row's size may be missing; if present it is once, few, many or a size class.

-	TRBV5-1	TRBJ1-1	-	TGCGCCAGCAGCTTGTCACAAGTGAACACTGAAGCTTTCTTT	CASSLSQVNTEAFF
-	TRBV10-3	TRBJ1-2	-	TGTGCCATCAGTGAGCTTTTAGTAGGCTACACCTTC	CAISELLVGYTF
-	TRBV11-2	TRBJ2-1	once	TGTGCCAGCAGCTCCAGTTCGGGGGGCGGGTACAATGAGCAGTTCTTC	CASSSSSGGGYNEQFF
-	TRBV27	TRBJ1-1	-	TGTGCCAGCAGTTTGACGACCGACAGGTTCGGAACTGAAGCTTTCTTT	CASSLTTDRFGTEAFF
TRBD1	TRBV27	TRBJ1-5	-	TGTGCCAGTCGGTATGAGGGACAGGGGGCTCATCAGCCCCAGCATTTT	CASRYEGQGAHQPQHF
-	TRBV18	TRBJ2-5	once	TGTGCCAGCTCACCAATAATGGACAGACAAGAGACCCAGTACTTC	CASSPIMDRQETQYF
-	TRBV9	TRBJ1-5	-	TGTGCCAGCAGCGTAGCCCCTTTTCGGGGGGCCGGGAATCAGCCCCAGCATTTT	CASSVAPFRGAGNQPQHF
-	TRBV29-1	TRBJ2-7	-	TGCAGCGTTGCCCCTCGCTTACTACCGCGGTCCGAGCAGTACTTC	CSVAPRLLPRSEQYF
TRBD1	TRBV9	TRBJ2-3	-	TGTGCCAGCAGCGGACAGGGGGCCGCAGATACGCAGTATTTT	CASSGQGAADTQYF
-	TRBV2	TRBJ1-2	-	TGTGCCAGCAGCCGAGATAACTATGGCTACACCTTC	CASSRDNYGYTF
-	TRBV5-1	TRBJ2-1	-	TGCGCCAGCAGCCCCGAGCCTAGCTACAATGAGCAGTTCTTC	CASSPEPSYNEQFF
-	TRBV9	TRBJ1-3	-	TGTGCCAGCGGGCCTGGAAACACCATATATTTT	CASGPGNTIYF
-	TRBV19	TRBJ1-2	-	TGTGCCAGTAGTAGATCGGACAGAGACTATGGCTACACCTTC	CASSRSDRDYGYTF
TRBD2	TRBV7-9	TRBJ2-7	-	TGTGCCAGCAGCTCCCAACCGCTGACTAGCGGGGGATCCTACGAGCAGTACTTC	CASSSQPLTSGGSYEQYF
TRBD1	TRBV7-9	TRBJ1-6	few	TGTGCCAGCAGCTTACTGTTCGACAGGGATAATTCACCCCTCCACTTT	CASSLLFDRDNSPLHF
TRBD1	TRBV28	TRBJ1-2	-	TGTGCCAGCAGTTCGGACAGGGGGAGAGGAGGGTATGGCTACACCTTC	CASSSDRGRGGYGYTF
TRBD2	TRBV6-5	TRBJ2-1	-	TGTGCCAGCAGTTATACGGGGGGTACCTACAATGAGCAGTTCTTC	CASSYTGGTYNEQFF
TRBD2	TRBV4-2	TRBJ2-1	-	TGTGCCAGCAGCCACTTCGGGGGGGCCGCGTCGGCCGATGAGCAGTTCTTC	CASSHFGGAASADEQFF
TRBD1	TRBV18	TRBJ2-1	-	TGTGCCAGCTCACCAGACAGGGGCGGGTACAATGAGCAGTTCTTC	CASSPDRGGYNEQFF
-	TRBV19	TRBJ2-7	-	TGTGCCAGTAGTAGCGCTTCCAACTACGAGCAGTACTTC	CASSSASNYEQYF
-	TRBV6-1	TRBJ2-4	-	TGTGCCAGCAGTGATGGCGTCGGACTAGCCAAAAACATTCAGTACTTC	CASSDGVGLAKNIQYF
TRBD2	TRBV6-2/TRBV6-3	TRBJ2-1	-	TGTGCCAGCAGTCGACTCTCGGGGGGGCGTTACAATGAGCAGTTCTTC	CASSRLSGGRYNEQFF
TRBD2	TRBV4-2	TRBJ2-1	-	TGTGCCAGCAGCCGAGGGGGACTAGCGGGTCAATACAATGAGCAGTTCTTC	CASSRGGLAGQYNEQFF
TRBD1	TRBV11-1	TRBJ2-5	-	TGTGCCAGCAGCTTGAACACAGGGGGCCAAGGAGAGACCCAGTACTTC	CASSLNTGGQGETQYF
-	TRBV7-9	TRBJ2-1	-	TGTGCCAGCAGCTCGGACTCTTACAATGAGCAGTTCTTC	CASSSDSYNEQFF
-	TRBV29-1	TRBJ1-1	-	TGCAGCGTTGGTTTGGTGGCGGTTGTGACAGCTGAAGCTTTCTTT	CSVGLVAVVTAEAFF
-	TRBV13	TRBJ1-2	-	TGTGCCAGCAGCTTACAGGCCCTCAGTGGCTACACCTTC	CASSLQALSGYTF
TRBD1	TRBV19	TRBJ1-2	-	TGTGCCAGTAGTCCGACAGGGGCTATTTCTAACTATGGCTACACCTTC	CASSPTGAISNYGYTF
TRBD2	TRBV7-3	TRBJ2-3	-	TGTGCCAGCAGAGAAGCGGGGTATAGCACAGATACGCAGTATTTT	CASREAGYSTDTQYF
TRBD1	TRBV9	TRBJ1-3	once	TGTGCCAGCAGCGCCGACAGGGGGATATCTGGAAACACCATATATTTT	CASSADRGISGNTIYF
-	TRBV24-1	TRBJ1-6	-	TGTGCCACCCCCCCGGGTGCTGCACCCCTCCACTTT	CATPPGAAPLHF
TRBD1	TRBV11-3	TRBJ2-7	-	TGTGCCATAGGACAGGGTGGACGTCGGCAGTACTTC	CAIGQGGRRQYF
-	TRBV6-5	TRBJ2-1	-	TGTGCCACCCTCGGCGGCGAAGGGCAGTTCTTC	CATLGGEGQFF
-	TRBV6-1	TRBJ1-2	-	TGTGCCAGCAGTACCCCCGCAGGGGCCTATGGCTACACCTTC	CASSTPAGAYGYTF
-	TRBV11-2	TRBJ2-5	-	TGTGCCAGCAGCTTAGAATCTCGGGTTGGGGAGACCCAGTACTTC	CASSLESRVGETQYF
TRBD2	TRBV9	TRBJ2-3	few	TGTGCCAGCAGCGTAGGGGCAGCGGGGGGGCGAAGGGATACGCAGTATTTT	CASSVGAAGGRRDTQYF